A single sample gave rise to the 7 T cell receptor beta chains below, sequenced in a study of blood T cell repertoires in COVID-19. Here immunoSEQ multiplex PCR was the method, and the copy in TCRdb shows in-frame clones only, minus some. The sample holds 240,000 or so clones, 85% to 90% seen once. The specimen was peripheral blood. These receptors were collected from a woman between 40 and 55 years old who had recovered from COVID-19.

The chain joins TRBV25-1 to TRBJ1-2; D is uncertain. V was shortened by 7 bases and J by 0 bases, with 18 bases between the two germline ends. The CDR3 spans 16 residues. Per the germline V gene, CDR1 is MGHDK and CDR2 is SYGVNS. This CDR3 is CASTPTAGGANYGYTF. CDR3 sequence (DNA): TGTGCCAGCACCCCCACCGCAGGAGGAGCTAACTATGGCTACACCTTC.

The V gene is TRBV25-1, the J gene TRBJ2-1, with D possibly TRBD1 on 5 matching bases. The V gene's germline CDR1 is MGHDK and CDR2 SYGVNS. The CDR3 sequence is 15 residues long. V gave up 2 bases and J gave up 4 bases, with 12 bases separating them. The CDR3 sequence: CASSERGPEYNEQFF. For the CDR3, the DNA is TGTGCCAGCAGTGAAAGGGGTCCCGAGTACAATGAGCAGTTCTTC.

This chain links TRBV12-3 or TRBV12-4 with TRBJ1-2; possible D gene TRBD1, 5 bases. CDR3 size: 12 residues. Deletions cut 1 base from V and 11 bases from J, with 11 bases between. In DNA, the CDR3 is TGTGCCAGCAGTTTAGGCGGGGACGGTTACACCTTC. It specifies CASSLGGDGYTF.

J is TRBJ2-4 and V is TRBV11-2, with 8 bases fitting TRBD2. CDR3 length: 13 residues. CDR1 is SGHAT and CDR2 is FQNNGV in the germline V gene. Trimming took 7 bases from V and 8 from J; bases not matched to a gene: 7. CDR3 residues: CASTGPGGDIQYF. CDR3 DNA sequence: TGTGCCAGCACCGGGCCCGGGGGGGACATTCAGTACTTC. Based on the CDR3 plus reference TRBV11-2 and TRBJ2-4, the full variable domain is EAGVAQSPRYKIIEKRQSVAFWCNPISGHATLYWYQQILGQGPKLLIQFQNNGVVDDSQLPKDRFSAERLKGVDSTLKIQPAKLEDSAVYLCASTGPGGDIQYFGAGTRLSVL.

This chain links TRBV12-3 or TRBV12-4 with TRBJ2-1; D might be TRBD2 (7 bases). The CDR3 totals 12 residues. Between the trimmed V and J ends, which lost 7 bases and 9 bases, there was a span of 13 bases. CDR3 coding DNA: TGTGCCAGCACCCGGAGGGGGGGTGAGCAGTTCTTC. Translated: CASTRRGGEQFF.

The sample holds one count of this clone. The J gene is TRBJ2-1, the V gene TRBV9; weak D call: TRBD2 (5 bases). The CDR3 contains 14 residues. CDR1 is SGDLS and CDR2 is YYNGEE in the germline V gene. Trimming removed 7 bases at V and 10 bases at J, with 21 bases between. The CDR3 sequence: CASSEASPVGEQFF. CDR3 nucleotides: TGTGCCAGCTCCGAGGCTAGCCCCGTGGGGGAGCAGTTCTTC.

About this clone: This sample also contains other DNA sequences that code for the same CDR3. The rearrangement uses TRBV30 and TRBJ2-2; D perhaps matches TRBD1 (6 bases). Deletions cut 3 bases from V and 4 bases from J, with 6 bases between. This CDR3 region has 12 residues. Germline values: CDR1 GTSNPN, CDR2 SVGIG (reference sequence). CDR3 in amino acids: CAWSRGTGELFF. CDR3 in DNA: TGTGCCTGGAGCAGGGGCACCGGGGAGCTGTTTTTT.